This entry concerns a single T cell receptor (beta chain). The antigen is unknown. The junction shows a germline mismatch at one end, possibly a read error. These data come from a study of molecular identifiers for immune sequencing clone quantification. Study-wide findings and caveats: Clone sizes could be underestimated for highly expanded clones when identical TCR molecules share a barcode. Over 98% of effector molecules, but under 1% in naive cells, were held by clones with more than 20 RNA copies.

Naive CD8 libraries came from around 18,000 to 910,000 sorted cells with 10%, 30% or 50% RNA. The bulk TCR libraries were made with methods described before and with listed TCR primers. One entry per CDR3 protein, called by TCRdb with MiXCR from the PCR reads. Among more than 250,000 distinct CDR3 sequences listed, about 20% were seen once. The CDR3 loop spans 14 amino acids. The germline gives CDR1 MNHEY, CDR2 SVGEGT. Sequencing was carried out using naive CD8+ T cells from blood, with Jurkat cell RNA spiked in. Subset: FACS-sorted CD8+CD4-CCR7+CD45RA+ naive T cells. The rearrangement links TRBV6-2 or TRBV6-3 to TRBJ2-7; 8 bases fit TRBD2. The clonotype originates from a human donor in good health. Some libraries in this study had Jurkat cell RNA spiked in. The CDR3 DNA is TGTGCCAGCAGTTACCGGGAGGGCCTCTGGGAGCGGTACTTC. Translating it yields CASSYREGLWERYF.